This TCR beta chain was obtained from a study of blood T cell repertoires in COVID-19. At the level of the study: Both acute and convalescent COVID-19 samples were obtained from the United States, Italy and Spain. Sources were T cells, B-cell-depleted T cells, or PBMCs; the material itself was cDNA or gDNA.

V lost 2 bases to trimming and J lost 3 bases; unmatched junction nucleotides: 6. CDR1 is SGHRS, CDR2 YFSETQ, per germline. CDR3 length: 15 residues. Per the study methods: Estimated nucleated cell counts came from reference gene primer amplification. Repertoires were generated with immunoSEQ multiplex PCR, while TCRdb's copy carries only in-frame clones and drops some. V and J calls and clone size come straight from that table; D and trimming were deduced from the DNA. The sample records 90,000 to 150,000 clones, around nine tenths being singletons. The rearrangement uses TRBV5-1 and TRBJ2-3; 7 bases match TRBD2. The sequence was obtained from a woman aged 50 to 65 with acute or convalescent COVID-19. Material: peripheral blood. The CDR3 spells CASSFAGEGTDTQYF. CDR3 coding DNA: TGCGCCAGCAGCTTTGCGGGGGAGGGGACAGATACGCAGTATTTT.